This TCR beta chain came from a study of cytomegalovirus exposure and HLA in healthy donors. Looking at the study overall: An earlier analysis identified approximately 120 million unique TCR beta sequences in approximately 190 million T cells. Overall study results and limits: About 87% or about 30% of the time was how often most TCR beta V segments were productive, according to an earlier analysis. HLA alleles were associated with 16,000 or so TCR beta sequences in a later analysis at 0.05 false discovery rate. Researchers reported in a later analysis that common viral pathogens appeared linked to several top clusters.

CDR1 and CDR2 (germline): ENHRY, SYGVKD. V was shortened by 6 bases and J by 0 bases, with 12 bases between the two germline ends. The CDR3 loop spans 15 amino acids. Comment on this clone: What it binds is unknown.

PCR primers comprised 60 Vbeta and 13 Jbeta primers. The protocol was immunoSEQ multiplex PCR, while the TCRdb copy is restricted to in-frame clones and leaves out a portion. The sample includes roughly 190,000 clones, about 90% of them seen just once. The chain is built from TRBV10-3 and TRBJ1-3, with TRBD1 as a possible D gene (6 bases). The sample comprised PBMCs. This TCR derives from a man aged 30 to 45 in good health and CMV-seronegative. As DNA, the CDR3 is TGTGCCATCAGCGAGATGACAGGCTCTGGAAACACCATATATTTT. Translating it yields CAISEMTGSGNTIYF.